The clone carrying this T cell receptor beta chain was observed a few times. Per the original data handling: From reference gene primer amplification, estimates of nucleated cell counts were derived. Produced via immunoSEQ multiplex PCR; TCRdb's table is partial and in-frame only. The V and J calls and clone size are taken from that table; D and trimming were inferred from the DNA. The table shows about 110,000 clones, with about 78% occurring only once. This specimen comes from a study of blood T cell repertoires in COVID-19. Across the whole study: T cells, B-cell-depleted T cells, or PBMCs provided the cDNA or gDNA that served as material.

This CDR3 is 14 amino acids long. The V gene's germline CDR1 is SGHAT and CDR2 FQNNGV. The trim removed 5 bases at V and 7 bases at J, leaving 6 bases unmatched. The J gene is TRBJ1-1, the V gene TRBV11-2; 11 positions agree with TRBD1. This sequence was found in a human donor in a cohort sampled during active or convalescent COVID-19. Sequenced: peripheral blood. As DNA, the CDR3 is TGTGCCAGCAGCCAGGACAGGGGGCAAGGTGAAGCTTTCTTT. This encodes CASSQDRGQGEAFF.